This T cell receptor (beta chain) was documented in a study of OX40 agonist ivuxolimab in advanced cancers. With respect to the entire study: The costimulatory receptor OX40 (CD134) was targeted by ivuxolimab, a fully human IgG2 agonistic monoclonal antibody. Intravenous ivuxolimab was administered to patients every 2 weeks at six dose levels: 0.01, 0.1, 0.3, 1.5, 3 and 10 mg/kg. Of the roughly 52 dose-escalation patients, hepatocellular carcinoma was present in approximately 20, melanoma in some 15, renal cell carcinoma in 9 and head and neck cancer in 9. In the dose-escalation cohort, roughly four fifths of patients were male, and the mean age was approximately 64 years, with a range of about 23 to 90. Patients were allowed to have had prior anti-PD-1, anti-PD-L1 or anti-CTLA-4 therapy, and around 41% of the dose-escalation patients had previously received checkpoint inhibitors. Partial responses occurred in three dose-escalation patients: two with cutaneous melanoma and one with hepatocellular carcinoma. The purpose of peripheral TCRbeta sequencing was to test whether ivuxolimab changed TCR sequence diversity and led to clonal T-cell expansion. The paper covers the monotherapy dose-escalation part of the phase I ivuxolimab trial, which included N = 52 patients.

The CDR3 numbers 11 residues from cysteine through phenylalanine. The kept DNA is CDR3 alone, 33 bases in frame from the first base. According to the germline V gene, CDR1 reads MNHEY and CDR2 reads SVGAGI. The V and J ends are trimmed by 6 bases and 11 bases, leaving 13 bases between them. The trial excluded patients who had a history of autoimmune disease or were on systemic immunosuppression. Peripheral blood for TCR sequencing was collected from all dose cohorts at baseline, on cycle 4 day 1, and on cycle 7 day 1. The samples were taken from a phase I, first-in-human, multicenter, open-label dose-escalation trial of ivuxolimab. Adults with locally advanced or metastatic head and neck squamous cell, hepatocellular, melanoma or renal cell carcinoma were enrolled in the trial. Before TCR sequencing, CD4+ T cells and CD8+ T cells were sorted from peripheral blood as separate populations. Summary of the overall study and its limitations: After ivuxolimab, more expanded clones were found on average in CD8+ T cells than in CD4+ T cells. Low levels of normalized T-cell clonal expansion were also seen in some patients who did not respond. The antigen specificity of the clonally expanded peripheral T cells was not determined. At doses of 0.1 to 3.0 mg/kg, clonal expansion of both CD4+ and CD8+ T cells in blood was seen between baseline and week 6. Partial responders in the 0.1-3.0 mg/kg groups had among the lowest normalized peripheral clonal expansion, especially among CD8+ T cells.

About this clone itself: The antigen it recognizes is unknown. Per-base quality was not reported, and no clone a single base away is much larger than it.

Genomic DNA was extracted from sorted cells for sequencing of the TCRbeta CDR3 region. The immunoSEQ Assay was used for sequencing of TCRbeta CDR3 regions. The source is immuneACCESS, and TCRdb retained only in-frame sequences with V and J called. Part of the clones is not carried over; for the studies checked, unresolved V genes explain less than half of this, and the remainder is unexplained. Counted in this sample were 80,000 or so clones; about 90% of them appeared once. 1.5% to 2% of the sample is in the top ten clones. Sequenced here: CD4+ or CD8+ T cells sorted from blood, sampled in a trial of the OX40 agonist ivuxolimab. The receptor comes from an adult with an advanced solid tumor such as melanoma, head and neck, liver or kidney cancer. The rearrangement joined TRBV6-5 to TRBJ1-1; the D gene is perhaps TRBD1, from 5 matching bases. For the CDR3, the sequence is CASRMGDSAFF. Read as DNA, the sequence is TGTGCCAGCAGGATGGGGGATTCGGCTTTCTTT.